These 4 T cell receptor beta chains were all obtained from the same sample, sequenced in a study of beta chain features in type 1 diabetes. Since all of the isolated RNA was reverse transcribed, expressed TCRB transcripts were what got sequenced. Here immunoSEQ multiplex PCR was the method, and the copy in TCRdb shows in-frame clones only, minus some. This sample carries fewer than 200,000 clones, around 8.5% of them seen once, and the ten largest clones take about 0.6%. The sample was central memory CD4+ T cells from blood. The origin of the receptors is a man younger than 30 in good health.

This clone was seen a few times. This chain connects TRBV6-6 to TRBJ1-5; tentatively, D is TRBD1 (6 bases). Germline CDR1 MNHNY, CDR2 SVGAGI (reference sequence). Trimming took off 5 bases at V and 2 bases at J, with 13 bases between the two ends. The CDR3 is 15 amino acids. CDR3 loop: CASSPTGSRNQPQHF. The CDR3 coding sequence is TGTGCCAGCAGTCCGACAGGTTCTCGCAATCAGCCCCAGCATTTT.

This clone was found a few times. This chain joins TRBV5-4 and TRBJ2-2; D might be TRBD2 (6 bases). Germline lookup yields CDR1 SGHNT and CDR2 YYREEE (reference sequence). The CDR3 covers 14 residues. V gave up 4 bases and J gave up 2 bases, with 9 bases separating them. This CDR3 is CASSRGLNTGELFF. CDR3 bases: TGTGCCAGCAGCCGGGGACTTAACACCGGGGAGCTGTTTTTT. Drawing the rest from reference TRBV5-4 and TRBJ2-2, the complete variable domain is ETGVTQSPTHLIKTRGQQVTLRCSSQSGHNTVSWYQQALGQGPQFIFQYYREEENGRGNFPPRFSGLQFPNYSSELNVNALELDDSALYLCASSRGLNTGELFFGEGSRLTVL.

Only a few counts were recorded for this clone. V is TRBV28 and J is TRBJ2-3, with 7 bases fitting TRBD2. V lost 6 bases, J lost 3 bases, and 18 bases stayed unmatched. The germline V gene has CDR1 MDHEN and CDR2 SYDVKM. This CDR3 is built from 18 residues. The CDR3 protein is CASREGGKASGATDTQYF. The DNA for the CDR3 is TGTGCCAGCAGAGAAGGTGGGAAGGCTAGCGGCGCGACAGATACGCAGTATTTT.

This clone was detected a few times. The chain uses TRBV2 and TRBJ1-5, with 7 nucleotides matching TRBD1. The CDR3 runs 15 residues. The germline V gene has CDR1 SNHLY and CDR2 FYNNEI. J lost 5 bases, V lost 7 bases, and 11 bases had no gene match. The CDR3 nucleotides read TGTGCCAGCACTGGTCTGGGGACAGACTATCAGCCCCAGCATTTT. Amino acids: CASTGLGTDYQPQHF.